Detailed here is one T cell receptor (beta chain). The antigen it binds to is not known. No base quality information exists; no much larger clone differs at one position. This entry belongs to a study of cytomegalovirus exposure and HLA in healthy donors listed by TCRdb under 2017. In the study overall: An earlier analysis of some 550 of the donors reported 250 to 300 Gb of sequence data and 100 million to 130 million unique TCR beta sequences from 150 million to 200 million T cells. Roughly 300 gigabases of sequencing data and tens of millions of unique TCR sequences were included in an early release covering over 600 HLA-typed donors. The genetic ancestry cluster associated with self-reported Caucasian donors included over 80% of the 350 to 500 genotyped donors. The study aimed to test whether cataloging public T cell receptors could reveal signatures of past pathogen exposure. The T cell repertoires of 666 subjects were profiled by immunosequencing and related to cytomegalovirus serostatus. Besides the first cohort of some 670 subjects, a separate validation cohort made up of 120 different subjects was used. High-throughput TCR immunosequencing, statistical association of individual TCRs with disease status, and machine learning were combined to predict cytomegalovirus infection status. To study patterns of TCR occurrence, a later analysis re-analyzed previously published TCR beta repertoires from under 750 donors and added high-resolution HLA genotyping. In the later analysis, no new phenotypic data were used to find candidate immune exposures; instead, reliance was placed on TCR beta sequences and their occurrence across donors. To decide whether each TCR beta V gene segment behaved as functional or pseudogenic, an earlier analysis of nearly 600 of the donors relied on high-throughput TCR beta sequencing. Donor age, sex, ethnicity and CMV serostatus were collected together with the repertoire data. A later genetic analysis took genome-wide SNP genotypes for about 65% of the 666 donors and used that subset as a discovery cohort. Every repertoire in the discovery cohort had been generated on one and the same sequencing platform. Class I and class II HLA loci were covered by the typing at four-digit resolution. The number of donors typed differed by locus, with 629-630 for A, B, C, DRB1 and DQB1, more than 500 for DQA1, about 610 for DPA1, and some 450 for DPB1. Because of strong linkage in the cohort, 4 to 6 DR-DQ haplotypes were treated as single units for association and clustering. On average, roughly 250,000 unique TCR beta nucleotide sequences were sequenced per donor among about 400 genotyped donors of the cohort, with roughly 19% of those sequences being non-productive. General conclusions and limits of the study: According to a later analysis, TCR association rates differed among HLA loci, with DRB1 alleles showing the most associated TCRs and HLA-C alleles showing the fewest. In vitro tests confirmed that a few of the cytomegalovirus-associated TCR beta chains recognize cytomegalovirus antigens. Most TCR sequences were observed very rarely across donors, whereas some public TCRs were present in many individuals. Some IMGT-functional V segments, including TRBV6-2 and TRBV6-3, could not be told apart with the 87-base-pair reads, so those segments were excluded. Roughly uniform sequencing depth across donors was assumed in presence/absence analyses, although this assumption may not hold. Cytomegalovirus status was reported to be diagnosed by the classifier with high specificity and sensitivity in both the original and validation cohorts. Immune exposure information for the cohort was limited to CMV serostatus. In this cohort, only TCR beta chains were sequenced, and detectable features were limited by the absence of alpha or paired-chain data. According to a later analysis, most CMV-associated TCR beta chains appeared to be HLA-restricted, and the HLA associations seemed to be driven largely by CMV exposure. Several of the top co-occurrence clusters appeared to be linked to parvovirus B19, influenza, CMV and Epstein-Barr virus, according to a later analysis. In a later analysis, HLA-associated TCR beta chains were found to be more clonally expanded and to have lower generation probabilities than equally common non-associated chains. A further reported finding was that TCR beta sequences accurately predicted the HLA-A and HLA-B alleles for most subjects in the first cohort. A cluster of highly shared sequence variants was judged likely to be a technical artifact of the sequencing pipeline. In a later genetic analysis, a missense DCLRE1C variant was associated with V-gene and J-gene trimming of TCR beta chains, and the association was replicated in an independent cohort. In an earlier analysis of over 550 of the donors, most TCR beta V segments were observed in productive rearrangements about 87% or about 30% of the time, broadly matching IMGT annotations. The study gave a list of about 160 TCR beta chains associated with cytomegalovirus. The authors suggested that the approach could potentially be generalized to other disease states and immunological phenotypes. Because counts were too low, around 18 rarely observed V segments, including chromosome 9 orphons, were left out of the earlier analysis of a few hundred of the donors. According to a later genetic analysis, donors in an Asian-associated ancestry cluster had fewer N-insertions in productive TCRs than the approximately 700-donor mean. When HLA alleles, especially DR and DQ, strongly co-occurred, TCR associations were difficult to assign to individual alleles. Because HLA typing was missing for some donors at each locus, association tests included only the typed subset. Linkage disequilibrium might explain the correlated functional status among segregating V segments, but an unknown experimental factor could not be excluded. At a false discovery rate of 0.05, a later analysis linked some 17,000 TCR beta sequences to specific HLA alleles.

The cohort was made up of several hundred healthy bone marrow donors. At the time of sampling, all cohort members were nominally healthy, though unrecorded immune exposures were likely present. The donor tested CMV seronegative, placing the donor among the 350 to 400 seronegative members of the cohort. Every donor gave a peripheral blood sample, and the peripheral blood mononuclear cells from that sample were used for TCR beta sequencing. The Qiagen DNeasy Blood Extraction Kit was used to extract genomic DNA from the blood cell samples. The library was made by the immunoSEQ multiplex PCR assay. For the multiplex PCR, a mixture combining 60 forward primers for TCR Vbeta segments and 13 reverse primers for TCR Jbeta segments was used. Amplification of the CDR3 region of rearranged TCR beta genes was performed with a multiplex PCR assay on genomic DNA. The Illumina HiSeq System was used to sequence the amplified TCR beta libraries as 87-base-pair reads. The source study handled its data this way. Across the 500 to 700 repertoires, a later analysis counted tens of millions of unique TCR beta chains, roughly 11 million of which were shared by at least two donors. Raw reads were error-corrected and collapsed into unique sequences by a nearest-neighbor algorithm in which closely related sequences were merged to remove PCR and sequencing errors. Alignment of CDR3 sequences to IMGT reference sequences was used to assign V, D and J gene segments. For a sequence to be retained, a match of at least six nucleotides was required to both a V gene segment and a J gene segment. A rearrangement was called productive if the CDR3 had no stop codons and remained in frame with V and J, and every other rearrangement was called non-productive. CDR3 was defined according to IMGT convention as the region running from the second conserved V-encoded cysteine to the conserved J-encoded phenylalanine. Sequences without an unambiguous match to a single V gene segment were excluded from the earlier analysis of approximately 560 of the donors. An earlier analysis of almost 600 of the donors classified V segments as functional when productive rearrangements were above 56.7% and as segregating when the standard deviation between donors was above 5%. A statistical classification framework was built for diagnosing cytomegalovirus status from the catalog of TCR beta chain sequences. In a later analysis, TCR nucleotide sequences were compared against IMGT/GENE-DB human TR gene sequences so that V and J genes could be assigned. In a later analysis, CDR3 sequences and most-parsimonious VDJ recombination scenarios were assigned using the TCRdist pipeline. In a later analysis, each TCR beta chain was defined by its CDR3 amino acid sequence together with its V-gene family, and reads without a unique V-gene family were excluded. A later analysis removed 592 highly shared, low-generation-probability nucleotide sequences to deal with suspected cross-contamination and a sequencing artifact. In a later analysis, a clonal expansion index was calculated for each public chain from normalized within-repertoire ranks of inferred template counts. Generation probabilities in a later analysis came from a VDJ recombination model fitted to out-of-frame rearrangements, and those results were checked against IGoR. A later analysis scored TCR-TCR, TCR-HLA and TCR-CMV co-occurrence with hypergeometric tests, applying a repertoire-size bias correction to TCR pairs. To estimate false discovery rates, a later analysis permuted the HLA or CMV assignments 20 times. A later analysis grouped co-occurring TCRs with DBSCAN, adding TCRdist sequence similarity when clustering within HLA-allele-positive subsets. Co-occurrence clustering excluded repertoires with fewer than 30,000 or more than 120,000 public chains, plus five with anomalous nucleotide sharing. TCRdb holds this immuneACCESS table with in-frame rearrangements only. Some clones are missing; in checked studies, unresolved V genes explain under half, and the rest has no known cause. Clone size and the V and J calls come from that table; the DNA yielded D and trimming. This sample gives roughly 130,000 clones in total; around 81% of them show up just once. The ten largest clones represent less than 0.75% of the sample.

Trimming costs V 8 bases and J 8 bases, and their ends lie 12 bases apart. From the cysteine through the phenylalanine, the CDR3 covers 11 amino acids. Just CDR3 DNA is preserved here, 33 bases in frame from base 1. Per the germline V gene, SNHLY is the CDR1 and FYNNEI is the CDR2. The receptor's source is a man aged 18 to 30 in good health and CMV-seronegative. This chain is built from TRBV2 and TRBJ1-2, with an unclear D gene assignment. Sequencing used PBMCs. The nucleotides read TGTGCCAGCGACGAGGCCACGGGCTACACCTTC. Its product reads: CASDEATGYTF. The CDR3, completed at both ends by the reference TRBV2 and TRBJ1-2 genes, gives the full variable domain EPEVTQTPSHQVTQMGQEVILRCVPISNHLYFYWYRQILGQKVEFLVSFYNNEISEKSEIFDDQFSVERPDGSNFTLKIRSTKLEDSAMYFCASDEATGYTFGSGTRLTVV.